These 27 T cell receptor beta chains came from one sample sequenced in a study of cytomegalovirus exposure and HLA in healthy donors. The PCR used 60 Vbeta and 13 Jbeta primers. TCRdb's copy holds only in-frame clones and misses some; the assay was immunoSEQ multiplex PCR. The sample has about 43,000 clones; approximately 80% are singletons. The sequencing sample was made of PBMCs. The receptor source for this set is a man aged 30 to 39 in good health and CMV-seronegative.

The chain uses TRBV7-3 and TRBJ2-5; the match to TRBD2 covers 11 bases. Germline assignment: CDR1 SGHTA and CDR2 FQGTGA. This CDR3 region has 16 residues. Losses at the gene ends were 6 bases for V and 2 bases for J; bases not matched to a gene: 8. The CDR3 bases are TGTGCCAGCAGTTATAGCGGGAGGGGCTTACAAGAGACCCAGTACTTC. As protein: CASSYSGRGLQETQYF.

The chain carries TRBV7-2 and TRBJ2-3; 7 positions agree with TRBD1. With V trimmed by 6 bases and J by 3 bases, 12 bases remained unmatched. This CDR3 comprises 16 residues. The germline V gene has CDR1 SGHTA and CDR2 FQGNSA. The CDR3 here is CASSPTGAWGTDTQYF. DNA for the CDR3: TGTGCCAGCAGTCCAACAGGGGCCTGGGGAACAGATACGCAGTATTTT.

This rearrangement joins TRBV7-2 to TRBJ2-4; 10 bases align to TRBD2. This CDR3 region has 17 residues. The trim removed 1 base at V and 4 bases at J, leaving 7 bases unmatched. Germline assignment: CDR1 SGHTA and CDR2 FQGNSA. The CDR3 protein is CASSLESSGRGKNIQYF. The CDR3, as DNA: TGTGCCAGCAGCTTAGAGTCGAGCGGGAGGGGGAAAAACATTCAGTACTTC.

This chain connects TRBV5-1 to TRBJ2-7; D is perhaps TRBD1 (5 bases). Trimming pared 4 bases from V and 2 bases from J, leaving 10 bases between. From germline, CDR1 is SGHRS and CDR2 YFSETQ. The CDR3 is 13 residues long. The CDR3 here is CASSPLTAYEQYF. CDR3 coding DNA: TGCGCCAGCAGCCCCCTGACAGCCTACGAGCAGTACTTC. Full variable domain (missing parts from reference TRBV5-1 and TRBJ2-7): KAGVTQTPRYLIKTRGQQVTLSCSPISGHRSVSWYQQTPGQGLQFLFEYFSETQRNKGNFPGRFSGRQFSNSRSEMNVSTLELGDSALYLCASSPLTAYEQYFGPGTRLTVT.

This clone occurred once. This chain connects TRBV11-2 to TRBJ2-2, with TRBD1 identical over 7 bases. Germline CDR1 SGHAT, CDR2 FQNNGV. After removal of 6 bases from V and 1 base from J, the junction contained 2 bases not matched to a gene. The CDR3 extends over 14 amino acids. The CDR3 spells CASSRDRNTGELFF. CDR3 DNA sequence: TGTGCCAGCAGTCGGGACAGGAACACCGGGGAGCTGTTTTTT. Full variable domain (outside the CDR3, taken from reference TRBV11-2 and TRBJ2-2): EAGVAQSPRYKIIEKRQSVAFWCNPISGHATLYWYQQILGQGPKLLIQFQNNGVVDDSQLPKDRFSAERLKGVDSTLKIQPAKLEDSAVYLCASSRDRNTGELFFGEGSRLTVL.

V gene TRBV27 combines with J gene TRBJ2-7; possibly TRBD1 for D (5 bases). In germline, CDR1 is MNHEY, CDR2 SMNVEV (reference sequence). The V end was cut by 6 bases, the J end by 7 bases, with 22 bases between. This CDR3 is 15 amino acids long. The CDR3 loop reads CASRQDPTAVKEQYF. The CDR3 DNA is TGTGCCAGCAGACAGGATCCGACAGCCGTGAAGGAGCAGTACTTC.

This clone appeared a few times. The CDR3 nucleotides are TGCGCCAGCAGCCAAGATATAGCGGGAGGGTACATTCAGTACTTC. It codes for CASSQDIAGGYIQYF. This chain links TRBV4-3 with TRBJ2-4, with 11 nucleotides matching TRBD2. This CDR3 is built from 15 residues. With V trimmed by 0 bases and J by 8 bases, 3 bases remained unmatched. CDR1 and CDR2 (germline): LGHNA, YSLEER.

The CDR3 region has the DNA TGTGCCAGCAGTGGTGGAGGTGCGACCGCCTATGGGGCCAACGTCCTGACTTTC. This encodes CASSGGGATAYGANVLTF. V gene TRBV2 combines with J gene TRBJ2-6; D is possibly TRBD2 (5 bases). This CDR3 is 18 amino acids long. Germline V gene sequence: CDR1 SNHLY, CDR2 FYNNEI. V lost 4 bases and J 3 bases, leaving 19 bases between the germline ends.

The V and J genes are TRBV6-5 and TRBJ2-1, with 9 bases aligning to TRBD2. Germline loops: CDR1 MNHEY, CDR2 SVGAGI. CDR3 size: 13 residues. With V trimmed by 11 bases and J by 4 bases, 6 bases remained unmatched. In DNA, the CDR3 is TGTGCCGGCTCAGCGGGAGGATACAATGAGCAGTTCTTC. This codes for CAGSAGGYNEQFF.

The gene calls are TRBV7-2 and TRBJ2-1; 10 bases map to TRBD2. Germline CDR1 is SGHTA and CDR2 is FQGNSA. Unmatched junction bases numbered 6, after V lost 3 bases and J lost 4 bases. The CDR3 sequence is 16 residues long. The CDR3 DNA reads as TGTGCCAGCAGCTTCAGGCTAGCGGGAGATTACAATGAGCAGTTCTTC. Its protein product is CASSFRLAGDYNEQFF. Complete variable domain (other parts from reference TRBV7-2 and TRBJ2-1): GAGVSQSPSNKVTEKGKDVELRCDPISGHTALYWYRQSLGQGLEFLIYFQGNSAPDKSGLPSDRFSAERTGGSVSTLTIQRTQQEDSAVYLCASSFRLAGDYNEQFFGPGTRLTVL.

The V gene is TRBV10-3, the J gene TRBJ2-5, with 9 bases identical to TRBD1. The CDR3 loop spans 17 amino acids. Losses at the gene ends were 3 bases for V and 4 bases for J; bases not matched to a gene: 12. Germline values: CDR1 ENHRY, CDR2 SYGVKD. The CDR3 DNA follows: TGTGCCATCAGTGATTACAACAGGGGGCGCGAAGGAGAGACCCAGTACTTC. Its translation: CAISDYNRGREGETQYF.

Only one count was recorded for this clone. The CDR3 loop is CAISETGAGGELFF. CDR3 DNA: TGTGCCATCAGTGAGACGGGAGCGGGCGGGGAGCTGTTTTTT. The V gene is TRBV10-3, the J gene TRBJ2-2, with a weak D call TRBD2 (6 bases). The CDR3 is 14 residues long. Deletions cut 2 bases from V and 7 bases from J, with 11 bases between. Germline CDR1 is ENHRY and CDR2 is SYGVKD.

V usage is TRBV14 and J usage is TRBJ2-3; 8 bases are a match to TRBD2. CDR1 and CDR2 from the germline V gene are SGHDN and FVKESK. This CDR3 is built from 15 residues. Trimming removed 6 bases from V and 4 bases from J; junction bases left unmatched: 9. CDR3 bases: TGTGCCAGCAGTTTGGGCGGGAGGTCTGCAGATACGCAGTATTTT. As protein: CASSLGGRSADTQYF.

This chain links TRBV4-3 with TRBJ2-7; TRBD1 aligns across 8 bases. The CDR3 spans 15 residues. Germline CDR1 LGHNA, CDR2 YSLEER. V shed 1 base and J 2 bases; nucleotides not matched to a gene: 4. In DNA, the CDR3 is TGCGCCAGCAGCCAAGGAGGACAGGGTACCTACGAGCAGTACTTC. Protein: CASSQGGQGTYEQYF.

This sequence joins TRBV14 and TRBJ2-3; TRBD2 matches at 13 bases. The J segment lost 4 bases and the V segment lost 0 bases, leaving 4 bases of the junction unmatched. The CDR3 length is 17 residues. Germline V lookup: CDR1 SGHDN, CDR2 FVKESK. CDR3 DNA: TGTGCCAGCAGCCAAGAGGGACTAGCGGGAATGTCAGATACGCAGTATTTT. The encoded protein is CASSQEGLAGMSDTQYF.

The CDR3 loop is CSARGRARGYTF. In nucleotides, the CDR3 is TGCAGCGCGCGGGGGAGGGCACGGGGCTACACCTTC. The chain recombines TRBV29-1 with TRBJ1-2, with D maybe TRBD1 (5 bases). The V end was cut by 7 bases, the J end by 8 bases, with 17 bases between. This CDR3 is built from 12 residues. Germline V gene lookup returns CDR1 SQVTM and CDR2 ANQGSEA.

The chain carries TRBV4-3 and TRBJ2-6; possible D gene TRBD1, 5 bases. CDR1 is LGHNA and CDR2 is YSLEER in the germline V gene. The CDR3 is 16 amino acids. Deletions cut 3 bases from V and 0 bases from J, with 9 bases between. CDR3 in amino acids: CASSQKTGSGANVLTF. The CDR3 DNA sequence: TGCGCCAGCAGCCAGAAAACAGGCTCTGGGGCCAACGTCCTGACTTTC.

The chain couples TRBV7-2 to TRBJ2-7; 10 bases align to TRBD2. The CDR3 extends over 16 amino acids. Germline V gene data show CDR1 as SGHTA and CDR2 as FQGNSA. The J segment lost 1 base and the V segment lost 2 bases, leaving 5 bases of the junction unmatched. CDR3 sequence (DNA): TGTGCCAGCAGCTTAATGAGCGGGGGGGGATCCTACGAGCAGTACTTC. It specifies CASSLMSGGGSYEQYF.

The V call is TRBV5-1, the J call TRBJ2-7; the D is unclear. This CDR3 has 13 amino acids. Germline V gives CDR1 SGHRS, CDR2 YFSETQ. Deletions cut 0 bases from V and 2 bases from J, with 6 bases between. The CDR3 region is CASSLDGTYEQYF. CDR3 bases: TGCGCCAGCAGCTTGGACGGTACCTACGAGCAGTACTTC.

This chain joins TRBV4-3 and TRBJ2-1, with unresolved D. With 1 base removed from V and 9 bases from J, the gap between germline ends came to 19 bases. Germline values: CDR1 LGHNA, CDR2 YSLEER. The CDR3 totals 16 residues. The CDR3 sequence: CASSQAGSSRFGEQFF. CDR3 in DNA: TGCGCCAGCAGCCAAGCGGGTAGCTCGCGTTTCGGTGAGCAGTTCTTC.

This clone was counted a single time. The rearrangement links TRBV6-5 to TRBJ1-1, with D tentatively TRBD1 (5 bases). The CDR3 covers 14 residues. CDR1 and CDR2 (germline): MNHEY, SVGAGI. Trimming pared 5 bases from V and 5 bases from J, leaving 15 bases between. CDR3 DNA sequence: TGTGCCAGCAGTCGCGACGGCTCAGGGACTGAAGCTTTCTTT. Translation: CASSRDGSGTEAFF.

The rearrangement links TRBV19 to TRBJ1-4; the D is unclear. This CDR3 is built from 16 residues. CDR1 and CDR2 from the germline V gene are LNHDA and SQIVND (reference sequence). With 5 bases removed from V and 0 bases from J, the gap between germline ends came to 13 bases. The CDR3 coding sequence is TGTGCCAGTAGTGGCGAGTCGGGATCAACTAATGAAAAACTGTTTTTT. Encoded protein: CASSGESGSTNEKLFF.

This chain joins TRBV11-2 and TRBJ2-1, with 7 positions matching TRBD2. J gave up 6 bases and V 5 bases, and 4 bases lay outside the gene matches. CDR1 and CDR2 (germline): SGHAT, FQNNGV. The CDR3 runs 13 residues. The CDR3 is CASSPRLANEQFF. The CDR3, as DNA: TGTGCCAGCAGCCCACGACTAGCCAATGAGCAGTTCTTC.

The CDR3 sequence is CASSLGLPGTGELFF. CDR3 nucleotide sequence: TGCGCCAGCAGCTTGGGTCTCCCGGGCACCGGGGAGCTGTTTTTT. This chain connects TRBV5-1 to TRBJ2-2; D is unclear. Trimming left V 0 bases short and J 4 bases short, with 10 bases between. CDR1 SGHRS and CDR2 YFSETQ come from the germline V gene. This CDR3 region has 15 residues.

The V and J genes are TRBV9 and TRBJ1-5; D is unclear. This CDR3 region has 15 residues. V dropped 3 bases and J dropped 7 bases, with 17 bases sitting between them. Germline CDR1 reads SGDLS; CDR2 reads YYNGEE. The CDR3 coding sequence is TGTGCCAGCAGCGCCGGAGGCGCAGGCAGACAGCCCCAGCATTTT. Translated: CASSAGGAGRQPQHF. The complete variable domain, with remaining parts taken from reference TRBV9 and TRBJ1-5, reads DSGVTQTPKHLITATGQRVTLRCSPRSGDLSVYWYQQSLDQGLQFLIQYYNGEERAKGNILERFSAQQFPDLHSELNLSSLELGDSALYFCASSAGGAGRQPQHFGDGTRLSIL.

V is TRBV18 and J is TRBJ1-1; a possible D gene is TRBD1 (5 bases). In germline, CDR1 is KGHSH, CDR2 LQKENI. V lost 2 bases and J 1 base, leaving 17 bases between the germline ends. CDR3 length equals 17 residues. The CDR3 DNA reads TGTGCCAGCTCACCATTCCAGGGATGGCAGGGGAACACTGAAGCTTTCTTT. Protein sequence: CASSPFQGWQGNTEAFF.

Regarding this clone: A read error is likely, as this CDR3 ends without the conserved phenylalanine or tryptophan. V and J are TRBV20-1 and TRBJ1-1; TRBD1 matches 7 bases. Per germline, CDR1 DFQATT and CDR2 SNEGSKA (reference sequence). V lost 1 base and J lost 11; bases outside the gene matches: 4. The CDR3 is made up of 11 amino acids. CDR3 residues: CSARAQGYAFL. DNA for the CDR3: TGCAGTGCTAGAGCACAGGGGTATGCTTTCCTT.